A single sample gave rise to the 18 T cell receptor beta chains below, sequenced in a study of cytomegalovirus exposure and HLA in healthy donors. Use of 60 Vbeta and 13 Jbeta primers characterized the PCR. Repertoires were generated with immunoSEQ multiplex PCR, while TCRdb's copy carries only in-frame clones and drops some. The table shows 95,000 or so clones, with about 75% occurring only once. Sequencing used PBMCs. The receptors originated from a woman between 40 and 55 years old in good health and CMV-seronegative.

This chain uses TRBV4-2 with TRBJ2-7; TRBD1 agrees at 8 bases. The germline V gene has CDR1 LGHNA and CDR2 YNFKEQ. The CDR3 consists of 15 residues. The trim removed 3 bases at V and 2 bases at J, leaving 6 bases unmatched. CDR3 sequence reads: CASSQLTGDTYEQYF. Here the CDR3 DNA reads TGTGCCAGCAGCCAGCTGACAGGGGACACCTACGAGCAGTACTTC.

V gene TRBV28 combines with J gene TRBJ2-7, with a possible D match to TRBD1 (6 bases). CDR3 length: 15 residues. Germline V gene data show CDR1 as MDHEN and CDR2 as SYDVKM. V was shortened by 6 bases and J by 0 bases, with 15 bases between the two germline ends. The CDR3 loop reads CASSRFQGSSYEQYF. The CDR3 DNA reads as TGTGCCAGCAGCCGATTCCAGGGGTCCTCCTACGAGCAGTACTTC.

V usage is TRBV16 and J usage is TRBJ1-1; D unclear. Per germline, CDR1 KGHSY and CDR2 FQNENV. V dropped 0 bases and J dropped 5 bases, with 7 bases sitting between them. The CDR3 spans 13 residues. CDR3 loop: CASSQSAGTEAFF. In DNA, the CDR3 is TGTGCCAGCAGCCAATCTGCGGGGACTGAAGCTTTCTTT. The full variable domain, rest sourced from reference TRBV16 and TRBJ1-1, is GEEVAQTPKHLVRGEGQKAKLYCAPIKGHSYVFWYQQVLKNEFKFLISFQNENVFDETGMPKERFSAKCLPNSPCSLEIQATKLEDSAVYFCASSQSAGTEAFFGQGTRLTVV.

The genes are TRBV19 and TRBJ2-7; 9 nucleotides agree with TRBD2. This CDR3 region has 16 residues. The J segment lost 2 bases and the V segment lost 3 bases, leaving 8 bases of the junction unmatched. Germline CDR1 and CDR2: LNHDA and SQIVND (reference sequence). This CDR3 reads CASSMYGGGAAYEQYF. CDR3 sequence (DNA): TGTGCCAGTAGTATGTACGGCGGGGGGGCTGCCTACGAGCAGTACTTC.

The rearrangement joins TRBV7-2 to TRBJ1-1, with 9 nucleotides matching TRBD1. V was clipped by 4 bases and J by 7 bases; unmatched bases: 4. This CDR3 is built from 13 residues. Germline values: CDR1 SGHTA, CDR2 FQGNSA. The chain's CDR3 is CASSSGQGDEAFF. The CDR3 DNA reads TGTGCCAGCAGCTCGGGACAGGGAGATGAAGCTTTCTTT. The variable domain in full, completed from reference TRBV7-2 and TRBJ1-1, reads GAGVSQSPSNKVTEKGKDVELRCDPISGHTALYWYRQSLGQGLEFLIYFQGNSAPDKSGLPSDRFSAERTGGSVSTLTIQRTQQEDSAVYLCASSSGQGDEAFFGQGTRLTVV.

The rearrangement joins TRBV5-6 to TRBJ2-5; TRBD1 or TRBD2 may be the D gene (6 bases each). The V end was cut by 4 bases, the J end by 2 bases, with 12 bases between. CDR1 and CDR2 (germline): SGHDT, YYEEEE. The length of the CDR3 is 14 residues. CDR3 bases: TGTGCCAGCAGCCTGGGGGCGGGACAAGAGACCCAGTACTTC. This codes for CASSLGAGQETQYF.

The chain links TRBV6-1 to TRBJ1-1; D gene uncertain. The CDR3 is 13 residues long. CDR1 is MNHNS and CDR2 is SASEGT in the germline V gene. With 6 bases removed from V and 4 bases from J, the gap between germline ends came to 12 bases. The CDR3 loop is CASRADGVTEAFF. In nucleotides, the CDR3 is TGTGCCAGCAGGGCGGACGGGGTCACTGAAGCTTTCTTT.

This sequence joins TRBV13 and TRBJ2-3; 8 positions match TRBD2. The CDR3 has 15 amino acids. Trimming cost V 4 bases and J 5 bases; bases outside gene matches: 8. Germline V lookup: CDR1 PRHDT, CDR2 FYEKMQ (reference sequence). The CDR3 loop reads CASSSTSGGGDTQYF. The CDR3 coding sequence is TGTGCCAGCAGCTCTACTAGCGGTGGAGGAGATACGCAGTATTTT.

The chain has TRBV4-1 and TRBJ2-5, with 9 bases identical to TRBD2. J gave up 5 bases and V 4 bases, and 17 bases lay outside the gene matches. The CDR3 sequence is 18 residues long. The germline CDR1 and CDR2 sequences are MGHRA and YSYEKL. Here the CDR3 DNA reads TGCGCCAGCAGCCTTCGCCAAGGGGGTAGCGGGGGAGTGGAGACCCAGTACTTC. Its translation: CASSLRQGGSGGVETQYF.

A single count supports this clone. The V gene is TRBV7-9, the J gene TRBJ1-2, with D unresolved. This CDR3 has 15 amino acids. Per the germline V gene, CDR1 is SEHNR and CDR2 is FQNEAQ (reference sequence). V was shortened by 6 bases and J by 8 bases, with 22 bases between the two germline ends. This chain's CDR3 is CASSPYTEPGGGYTF. In DNA, the CDR3 is TGTGCCAGCAGTCCATATACAGAACCCGGCGGGGGCTACACCTTC.

The gene calls are TRBV6-5 and TRBJ1-4; D uncertain. This CDR3 comprises 15 residues. Germline CDR1 MNHEY, CDR2 SVGAGI. The V end lost 5 bases, the J end lost 0 bases, and 10 bases lay between the germline ends. The CDR3 nucleotides read TGTGCCAGCAGTCCTAGTATTGCAACTAATGAAAAACTGTTTTTT. Translating gives CASSPSIATNEKLFF.

This clone occurred a few times. The chain joins TRBV2 to TRBJ2-5; TRBD1 agrees at 11 bases. V gave up 5 bases and J gave up 1 base; unmatched junction bases: 3. The CDR3 is made up of 15 amino acids. Germline-derived CDR1 and CDR2 are SNHLY and FYNNEI. CDR3 DNA sequence: TGTGCCAGCAGTTGGGACAGGGGGACCCAAGAGACCCAGTACTTC. Amino acids: CASSWDRGTQETQYF. Drawing the rest from reference TRBV2 and TRBJ2-5, the complete variable domain is EPEVTQTPSHQVTQMGQEVILRCVPISNHLYFYWYRQILGQKVEFLVSFYNNEISEKSEIFDDQFSVERPDGSNFTLKIRSTKLEDSAMYFCASSWDRGTQETQYFGPGTRLLVL.

The table lists this clone with a few counts. The chain is built from TRBV4-2 and TRBJ1-1; tentative D call: TRBD1 (5 bases). The CDR3 sequence is 14 residues long. V lost 0 bases to trimming and J lost 1 base, with 6 bases between them. CDR1 is LGHNA, CDR2 YNFKEQ, per germline. As DNA, the CDR3 is TGTGCCAGCAGCCAAGACGGGGGGAACACTGAAGCTTTCTTT. Protein sequence: CASSQDGGNTEAFF.

This chain connects TRBV7-6 to TRBJ1-1; D possibly corresponds to TRBD1 (5 bases). The CDR3 is made up of 13 amino acids. Germline CDR1 and CDR2: SGHVS and FNYEAQ. V was cut by 1 base and J by 7 bases, with 10 bases left in between. The CDR3 DNA sequence: TGTGCCAGCAGCTTAGGCCAGGGTAATGAAGCTTTCTTT. Its translation: CASSLGQGNEAFF.

V gene TRBV6-5 combines with J gene TRBJ2-5; 8 bases are shared with TRBD2. V lost 2 bases to trimming and J lost 5 bases; unmatched junction nucleotides: 7. CDR1 is MNHEY, CDR2 SVGAGI, per germline. The CDR3 is made up of 15 amino acids. The CDR3 DNA reads TGTGCCAGCAGTTACGGGTCGGGGGGGCTTGAGACCCAGTACTTC. Its protein is CASSYGSGGLETQYF.

This chain links TRBV19 with TRBJ1-5; tentative D call: TRBD1 (6 bases). V was shortened by 1 base and J by 5 bases, with 15 bases between the two germline ends. The germline CDR1 and CDR2 sequences are LNHDA and SQIVND (reference sequence). The CDR3 has 16 amino acids. The DNA of the CDR3 is TGTGCCAGTAGTATAGGGGGGATTGGGGGCTATCAGCCCCAGCATTTT. Translation: CASSIGGIGGYQPQHF.

The rearrangement uses TRBV13 and TRBJ2-7; TRBD1 is a possible D gene (6 bases). The CDR3 consists of 14 residues. The germline CDR1 and CDR2 sequences are PRHDT and FYEKMQ (reference sequence). The ends were cut back, 5 bases at V and 1 base at J, with 12 bases in the middle. The CDR3 spells CASSLDRLSYEQYF. In DNA form, the CDR3 reads TGTGCCAGCAGCCTGGACAGATTATCCTACGAGCAGTACTTC.

The chain combines TRBV19 with TRBJ2-7; a weak D match, TRBD1 (5 bases). CDR1 and CDR2 from the germline V gene are LNHDA and SQIVND (reference sequence). CDR3 length equals 13 residues. V shed 5 bases and J shed 3 bases, with 11 bases lying between them. CDR3 in DNA: TGTGCCAGTAGTTCAACAGGAAACTACGAGCAGTACTTC. Translated: CASSSTGNYEQYF.